The following is a T cell receptor (beta chain) sequence with its context. What antigen it recognizes has not been identified. It has no much larger one-base neighbor in the sample; base qualities were not kept. The data belong to a study of blood T cell repertoires in COVID-19 (dated by TCRdb to about 2020). For the wider study: The collaborator samples originated in the United States, Italy and Spain and spanned the acute and convalescent phases of COVID-19. Nearly every sample came with metadata listing a de-identified subject ID, COVID-19 status, age in years and sex. The repertoires were released in a freely available public database intended as a resource for research on the immune response to SARS-CoV-2. The prospective study material was composed of cDNA or gDNA derived from T cells, B-cell-depleted T cells, or PBMCs. Samples were obtained from the ongoing ImmuneRACE study (first 160 participants) and from about 1,300 subjects provided by 6 global collaborators. The dataset comprised deeply sampled blood TCRbeta repertoires from subjects exposed to, actively infected with, or recovered from COVID-19. Where available, HLA class I and class II types were obtained from metadata supplied by the sample provider rather than from assay-based typing. On the study overall, not on this receptor specifically: Clinical and demographic metadata were provided uncurated, with the amount varying by source and participant.

TCRbeta CDR3 regions were amplified from genomic DNA using the immunoSEQ Assay, a bias-controlled multiplex PCR. Per the authors' processing: Nucleated cell counts per sample were estimated from amplification of reference gene primers within the assay. Sequence reads were collapsed and filtered to measure the absolute abundance of every unique TCRbeta CDR3 rearrangement. For each sample, productive Simpson clonality was calculated by taking the square root of Simpson's diversity index across productive rearrangements. The source is immuneACCESS, and TCRdb retained only in-frame sequences with V and J called. Part of the clones is not carried over; for the studies checked, unresolved V genes explain less than half of this, and the remainder is unexplained. From that table come the V and J calls and clone size; the DNA was used to work out D and trimming. A total of under 45,000 clones appear in this sample, about 86% of them only once. The biggest ten clones account for around 5.2% of the sample.

The CDR3 sequence holds 16 residues, the cysteine and phenylalanine included. Of the read, only the CDR3 DNA is kept; its 48 bases are in frame from base 1. CDR1 and CDR2 (MNHEY, SVGEGT) derive from the germline V gene. V lost 2 bases and J lost 5 bases; the stretch between them is 16 bases long. Whole blood was collected in K2EDTA tubes by collaborating institutions according to the institutions' own protocols. Collaborator samples were shipped for TCRbeta analysis as frozen whole blood, isolated PBMCs, or DNA extracted from either sample type. The rearranged chain carries TRBV6-2 or TRBV6-3 and TRBJ2-1, with a weak D call of TRBD1 (8 bases match). This sequence originates from a man aged 40-49 years with active COVID-19. Sequencing used peripheral blood. The nucleotide sequence reads as follows: TGTGCCAGCAGTTACCTCGGACAGGGAGGGCACAATGAGCAGTTCTTC. It specifies CASSYLGQGGHNEQFF.